The 24 T cell receptor beta chains below were found in one sample sequenced in a study of Tregs in tolerant kidney transplant recipients. Generated by immunoSEQ multiplex PCR, the TCRdb table keeps only in-frame clones and is missing some. The sample has approximately 82,000 clones; approximately 93% are singletons. Mixed chimerism was transient after nonmyeloablative marrow transplants from related graft donors. Sequenced here: CD4+ T cells from blood (PBMCs), sampled 12 months after the transplant. These receptors were taken from a human patient who received a combined kidney and bone marrow transplant. The graft donor may have contributed some T cells.

This clone has just a few counts. This CDR3 is also generated by other DNA sequences in the sample. The chain couples TRBV11-1 to TRBJ1-6; 8 nucleotides agree with TRBD1. With 1 base clipped from V and 9 bases from J, the junction kept 11 bases outside the gene matches. The CDR3 runs 17 residues. Germline V gene sequence: CDR1 SGHAT, CDR2 FQDESV (reference sequence). The CDR3: CASSLGDRGKSVSPLHF. CDR3 DNA sequence: TGTGCCAGCAGCTTAGGCGACAGGGGTAAATCGGTTTCACCCCTCCACTTT.

The chain joins TRBV4-1 to TRBJ2-7; weak D call: TRBD1 (5 bases). This CDR3 spans 16 amino acids. CDR1 is MGHRA and CDR2 is YSYEKL in the germline V gene. Trimming pared 2 bases from V and 6 bases from J, leaving 20 bases between. The CDR3 nucleotides read TGCGCCAGCAGCCAATTCCCACCCCAGGGTTCAAGCGAGCAGTACTTC. As protein: CASSQFPPQGSSEQYF.

V and J are TRBV11-3 and TRBJ2-1, with D unresolved. CDR1 is SGHNT and CDR2 is YENEEA in the germline V gene. The CDR3 contains 13 residues. The ends were cut back, 0 bases at V and 7 bases at J, with 7 bases in the middle. The CDR3 region is CASSLESRNEQFF. In DNA form, the CDR3 reads TGTGCCAGCAGCTTAGAATCCAGGAATGAGCAGTTCTTC. Using reference TRBV11-3 and TRBJ2-1 for the parts outside the CDR3, the full variable domain is EAGVVQSPRYKIIEKKQPVAFWCNPISGHNTLYWYLQNLGQGPELLIRYENEEAVDDSQLPKDRFSAERLKGVDSTLKIQPAELGDSAVYLCASSLESRNEQFFGPGTRLTVL.

The chain uses TRBV7-9 and TRBJ2-6; D may be TRBD1 (5 bases). The V gene's germline CDR1 is SEHNR and CDR2 FQNEAQ (reference sequence). The V and J ends lost 3 bases and 1 base respectively, with 10 bases between them. The CDR3 runs to 16 residues. This CDR3 reads CASSLGLVSGANVLTF. Written as DNA, the CDR3 is TGTGCCAGCAGCTTGGGGCTAGTTTCTGGGGCCAACGTCCTGACTTTC.

The chain links TRBV5-1 to TRBJ2-1; 7 bases line up with TRBD1. This CDR3 contains 17 residues. Germline V gene data show CDR1 as SGHRS and CDR2 as YFSETQ. The V and J ends lost 3 bases and 0 bases, in that order; junction bases with no gene match: 9. CDR3 in amino acids: CASSSDRAAFSYNEQFF. DNA of the CDR3: TGCGCCAGCAGCTCCGACAGGGCCGCATTCTCCTACAATGAGCAGTTCTTC.

The chain recombines TRBV5-1 with TRBJ1-1; D not certain. There are 15 residues in the CDR3. V lost 0 bases and J lost 3, with 12 bases in between. CDR1 and CDR2 (germline): SGHRS, YFSETQ. Written as DNA, the CDR3 is TGCGCCAGCAGCTTGGATTCGGGAAGGGACACTGAAGCTTTCTTT. This encodes CASSLDSGRDTEAFF.

V usage is TRBV18 and J usage is TRBJ1-4, with D possibly matching TRBD1 (6 bases). CDR1 is KGHSH, CDR2 LQKENI, per germline. The length of the CDR3 is 13 residues. V was cut by 2 bases and J by 8 bases, with 9 bases left in between. The CDR3 reads CASSPAGGEKLFF. Here the CDR3 DNA reads TGTGCCAGCTCACCAGCGGGGGGCGAAAAACTGTTTTTT.

The chain couples TRBV10-3 to TRBJ2-1, with TRBD2 matching 7 bases. With V trimmed by 6 bases and J by 10 bases, 18 bases remained unmatched. The CDR3 is 16 residues long. Per germline, CDR1 ENHRY and CDR2 SYGVKD. This CDR3 is CAISSIREGRASEQFF. DNA of the CDR3: TGTGCCATCAGCTCTATCAGGGAGGGGAGGGCATCGGAGCAGTTCTTC.

The chain is built from TRBV30 and TRBJ1-2; D unclear. The CDR3 length is 12 residues. From germline, CDR1 is GTSNPN and CDR2 SVGIG (reference sequence). With 0 bases removed from V and 4 bases from J, the gap between germline ends came to 6 bases. In DNA form, the CDR3 reads TGTGCCTGGAGTGTTTGGAGCTATGGCTACACCTTC. Protein product: CAWSVWSYGYTF.

The chain uses TRBV12-5 and TRBJ2-5; the match to TRBD2 covers 14 bases. With the DNA end fitting TRBJ2-7 better, the J assignment may be wrong. The germline gives CDR1 LGHNT, CDR2 FRNRAP. The CDR3 is 17 residues long. CDR3 nucleotide sequence: TGTGCTAGTGGTTTGGGGACTAGCGGGAGGACGCCCTACGAGCAGTACTTC. Amino acids: CASGLGTSGRTPYEQYF.

The chain employs TRBV20-1 and TRBJ2-7, with D perhaps matching TRBD1 (6 bases). Germline CDR1 and CDR2: DFQATT and SNEGSKA (reference sequence). The CDR3 consists of 11 residues. Deletions cut 5 bases from V and 6 bases from J, with 11 bases between. For the CDR3, the DNA is TGCAGTGCTTGGCTCAGGGGCGAGCAGTACTTC. Translation gives CSAWLRGEQYF.

This clone is a singleton in its sample. The chain joins TRBV7-7 to TRBJ2-2, with 8 bases that match TRBD1. The trim removed 5 bases at V and 1 base at J, leaving 6 bases unmatched. The CDR3 consists of 16 residues. The germline gives CDR1 SSHAT, CDR2 FNYEAQ (reference sequence). The CDR3 DNA follows: TGTGCCAGCAGCGCCACCGGGACAGGGAACACCGGGGAGCTGTTTTTT. Encoded protein: CASSATGTGNTGELFF.

The chain has TRBV19 and TRBJ2-3, with D possibly being TRBD2 (6 bases). The CDR3 has 16 amino acids. Germline CDR1 LNHDA, CDR2 SQIVND (reference sequence). V shed 1 base and J shed 2 bases, with 13 bases lying between them. The CDR3 nucleotides are TGTGCCAGTAGTATAGGGCTAGCGAGTTTCACAGATACGCAGTATTTT. Translation gives CASSIGLASFTDTQYF.

The chain combines TRBV28 with TRBJ1-2; 8 bases are shared with TRBD1. The CDR3 totals 12 residues. Germline V gene sequence: CDR1 MDHEN, CDR2 SYDVKM. Germline trimming cut 6 bases from V and 8 bases from J; bases unmatched to any gene: 5. The CDR3 bases are TGTGCCAGCAGCCTCAGGGACAGGGGCTACACCTTC. Encoded protein: CASSLRDRGYTF.

The genes are TRBV4-2 and TRBJ2-3; D is perhaps TRBD2 (6 bases). Between the trimmed V and J ends, which lost 1 base and 5 bases, there was a span of 13 bases. The CDR3 sequence is 15 residues long. CDR1 and CDR2 (germline): LGHNA, YNFKEQ. The DNA of the CDR3 is TGTGCCAGCAGCCAAGTCGGTGACGGGGGAGATACGCAGTATTTT. It is translated as CASSQVGDGGDTQYF.

The rearrangement uses TRBV2 and TRBJ1-2; a possible D gene is TRBD1 (6 bases). The CDR3 runs 14 residues. Germline V gives CDR1 SNHLY, CDR2 FYNNEI. Deletions cut 7 bases from V and 0 bases from J, with 12 bases between. CDR3 bases: TGTGCCAGCAAAACGACAGGAACTAACTATGGCTACACCTTC. The encoded protein is CASKTTGTNYGYTF.

The rearrangement joins TRBV2 to TRBJ1-5; possible D gene TRBD1, 5 bases. The V end lost 3 bases, the J end lost 0 bases, and 12 bases lay between the germline ends. CDR3 length equals 16 residues. The germline CDR1 and CDR2 sequences are SNHLY and FYNNEI. The CDR3 bases are TGTGCCAGCAGTGATAGGAGGGGTAATAGCAATCAGCCCCAGCATTTT. Its translation is CASSDRRGNSNQPQHF.

On this clone: One end of the junction fails to match germline, which may point to a read error. J is TRBJ1-1 and V is TRBV6-6; perhaps TRBD1 as D (5 bases). Germline lookup yields CDR1 MNHNY and CDR2 SVGAGI (reference sequence). CDR3 size: 14 residues. The CDR3 reads CASCYDPEGTEAFF. CDR3 sequence (DNA): TGTGCCAGCTGTTACGACCCGGAGGGGACTGAAGCTTTCTTT.

V gene TRBV5-1 combines with J gene TRBJ2-7; TRBD2 matches 10 bases. The CDR3 runs to 14 residues. Germline V lookup: CDR1 SGHRS, CDR2 YFSETQ. Trimming cost V 5 bases and J 3 bases; bases outside gene matches: 5. The DNA for the CDR3 is TGCGCCAGCAGTCGTGGACTAGCGGTCTACGAGCAGTACTTC. Protein sequence: CASSRGLAVYEQYF.

The J gene is TRBJ2-5, the V gene TRBV7-2, with D tentatively TRBD2 (7 bases). V lost 0 bases to trimming and J lost 1 base, with 15 bases between them. The CDR3 sequence is 17 residues long. Germline lookup yields CDR1 SGHTA and CDR2 FQGNSA. The chain's CDR3 is CASSLAGRGTLQETQYF. The CDR3 region has the DNA TGTGCCAGCAGCTTAGCAGGGAGGGGGACCCTCCAAGAGACCCAGTACTTC.

The V and J genes are TRBV5-4 and TRBJ2-1; weak D call: TRBD2 (6 bases). The V gene lost 4 bases and the J gene lost 0 bases, with 17 bases spanning the gap. From germline, CDR1 is SGHNT and CDR2 YYREEE (reference sequence). The CDR3 contains 17 residues. The CDR3 bases are TGTGCCAGCAGCCCGGGCTGGAGGGAGAGCTCCTACAATGAGCAGTTCTTC. Encoded protein: CASSPGWRESSYNEQFF.

The gene calls are TRBV5-1 and TRBJ1-2; 7 positions match TRBD1. J was trimmed by 9 bases and V by 3 bases; bases with no gene match: 11. The CDR3 has 14 residues. Germline CDR1 reads SGHRS; CDR2 reads YFSETQ. For the CDR3, the DNA is TGCGCCAGCAGCTCACTCCTGGACAGGTTCCGCTACACCTTC. Translated: CASSSLLDRFRYTF.

The V gene is TRBV28, the J gene TRBJ2-2; TRBD1 matches at 8 bases. Trimming at V came to 3 bases and at J to 4 bases, leaving 7 bases not matched to a gene. The V gene's germline CDR1 is MDHEN and CDR2 SYDVKM. The CDR3 is made up of 16 amino acids. DNA for the CDR3: TGTGCCAGCAGTTTGGGGTACAGGGGGGTCACCGGGGAGCTGTTTTTT. Its translation: CASSLGYRGVTGELFF.

This chain joins TRBV11-1 and TRBJ1-2; unclear D gene. CDR3 length equals 13 residues. Germline CDR1 is SGHAT and CDR2 is FQDESV (reference sequence). The V gene lost 3 bases and the J gene lost 8 bases, with 13 bases spanning the gap. The CDR3 loop reads CASSLGRTMGYTF. The CDR3 region has the DNA TGTGCCAGCAGCTTGGGCAGGACTATGGGCTACACCTTC.